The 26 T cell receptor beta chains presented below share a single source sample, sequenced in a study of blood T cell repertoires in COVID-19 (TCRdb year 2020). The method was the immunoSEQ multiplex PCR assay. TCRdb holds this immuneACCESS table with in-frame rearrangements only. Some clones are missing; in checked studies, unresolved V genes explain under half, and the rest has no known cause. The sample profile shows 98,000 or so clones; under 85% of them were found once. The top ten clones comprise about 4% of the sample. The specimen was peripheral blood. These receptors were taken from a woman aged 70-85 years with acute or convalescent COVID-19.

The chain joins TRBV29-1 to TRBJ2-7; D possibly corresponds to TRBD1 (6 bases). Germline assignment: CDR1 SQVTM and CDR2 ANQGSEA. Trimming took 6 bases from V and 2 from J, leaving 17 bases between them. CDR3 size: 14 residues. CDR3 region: CSVTSGTQPYEQYV. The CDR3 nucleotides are TGCAGCGTCACGTCCGGGACACAACCCTACGAGCAGTACGTC.

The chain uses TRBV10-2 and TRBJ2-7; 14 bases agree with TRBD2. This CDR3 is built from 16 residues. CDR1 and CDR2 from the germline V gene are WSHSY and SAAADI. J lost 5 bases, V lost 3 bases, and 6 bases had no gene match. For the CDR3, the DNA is TGCGCCAGCAGTGACCCGACTAGCGGGAGGGACCACGAGCAGTACTTC. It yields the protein CASSDPTSGRDHEQYF.

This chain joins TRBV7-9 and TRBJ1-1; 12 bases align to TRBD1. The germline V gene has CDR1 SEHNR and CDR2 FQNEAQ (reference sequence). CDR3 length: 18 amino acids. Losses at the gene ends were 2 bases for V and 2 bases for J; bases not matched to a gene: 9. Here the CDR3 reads CASSLPSGQGAGNTEAFF. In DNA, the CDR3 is TGTGCCAGCAGCTTACCCTCGGGACAGGGGGCCGGTAACACTGAAGCTTTCTTT.

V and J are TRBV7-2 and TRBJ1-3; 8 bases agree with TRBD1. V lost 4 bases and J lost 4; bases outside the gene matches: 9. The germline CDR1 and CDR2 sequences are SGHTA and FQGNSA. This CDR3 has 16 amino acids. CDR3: CASSYGPGQAGNTIYF. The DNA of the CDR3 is TGTGCCAGCAGCTACGGGCCGGGACAGGCAGGAAACACCATATATTTT.

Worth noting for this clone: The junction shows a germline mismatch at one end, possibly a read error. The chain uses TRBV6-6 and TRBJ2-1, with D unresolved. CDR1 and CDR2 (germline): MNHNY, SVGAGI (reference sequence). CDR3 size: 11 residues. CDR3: CASTSSNEQFF. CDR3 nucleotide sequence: TGTGCCAGCACCTCCTCCAATGAGCAGTTCTTC.

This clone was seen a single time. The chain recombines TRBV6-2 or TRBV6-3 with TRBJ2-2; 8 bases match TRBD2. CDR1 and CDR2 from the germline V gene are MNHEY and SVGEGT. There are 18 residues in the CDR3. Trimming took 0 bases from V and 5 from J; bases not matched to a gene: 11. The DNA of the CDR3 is TGTGCCAGCAGTTACTCCTCGTCGTTAGCGGGGTCGACCGGGGAGCTGTTTTTT. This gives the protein CASSYSSSLAGSTGELFF.

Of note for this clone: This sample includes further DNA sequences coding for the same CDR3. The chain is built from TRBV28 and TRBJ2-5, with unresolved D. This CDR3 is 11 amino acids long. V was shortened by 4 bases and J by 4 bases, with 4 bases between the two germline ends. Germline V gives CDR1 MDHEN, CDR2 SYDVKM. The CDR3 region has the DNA TGTGCCAGCAGTTCCCGAGAGACCCAGTACTTC. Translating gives CASSSRETQYF.

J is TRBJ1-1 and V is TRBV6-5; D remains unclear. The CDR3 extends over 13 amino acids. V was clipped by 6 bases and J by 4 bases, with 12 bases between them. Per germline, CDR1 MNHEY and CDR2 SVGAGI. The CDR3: CASRTFSGTEAFF. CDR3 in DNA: TGTGCCAGCAGAACCTTTTCGGGCACTGAAGCTTTCTTT.

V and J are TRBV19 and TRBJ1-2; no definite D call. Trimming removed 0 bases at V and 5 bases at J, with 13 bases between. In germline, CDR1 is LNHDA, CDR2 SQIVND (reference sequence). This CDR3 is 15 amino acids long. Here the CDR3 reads CASSIDREQSYGYTF. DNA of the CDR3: TGTGCCAGTAGTATAGATCGAGAACAGAGTTATGGCTACACCTTC.

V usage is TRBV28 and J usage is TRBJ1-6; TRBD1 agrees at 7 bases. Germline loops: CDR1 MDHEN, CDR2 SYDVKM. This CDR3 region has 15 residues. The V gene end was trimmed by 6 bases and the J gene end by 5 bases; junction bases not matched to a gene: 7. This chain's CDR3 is CASRVQGIDNSPLHF. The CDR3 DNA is TGTGCCAGCAGAGTACAGGGGATCGATAATTCACCCCTCCACTTT.

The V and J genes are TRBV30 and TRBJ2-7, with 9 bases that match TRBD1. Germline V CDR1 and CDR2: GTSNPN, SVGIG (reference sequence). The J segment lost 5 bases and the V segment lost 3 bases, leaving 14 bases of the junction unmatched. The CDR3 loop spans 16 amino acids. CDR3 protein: CAWSRGYGTGINEQYF. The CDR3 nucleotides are TGTGCCTGGAGCCGCGGTTACGGGACAGGGATAAACGAGCAGTACTTC.

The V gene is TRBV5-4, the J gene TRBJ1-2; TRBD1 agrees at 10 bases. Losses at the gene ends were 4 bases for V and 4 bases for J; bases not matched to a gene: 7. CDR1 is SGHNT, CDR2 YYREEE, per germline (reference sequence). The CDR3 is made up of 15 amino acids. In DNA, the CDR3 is TGTGCCAGCAGCCTACCGGGACAGGGGATCTATGGCTACACCTTC. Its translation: CASSLPGQGIYGYTF.

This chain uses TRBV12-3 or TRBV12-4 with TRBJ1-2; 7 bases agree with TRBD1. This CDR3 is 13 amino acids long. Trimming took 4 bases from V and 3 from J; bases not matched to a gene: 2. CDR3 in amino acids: CASSSGTDYGYTF. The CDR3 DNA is TGTGCCAGCAGTTCCGGGACAGACTATGGCTACACCTTC.

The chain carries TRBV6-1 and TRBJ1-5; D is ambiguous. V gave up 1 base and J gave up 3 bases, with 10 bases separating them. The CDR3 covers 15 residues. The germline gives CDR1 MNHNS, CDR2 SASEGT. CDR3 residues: CASSEGQAYNQPQHF. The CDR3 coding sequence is TGTGCCAGCAGTGAAGGTCAGGCTTACAATCAGCCCCAGCATTTT.

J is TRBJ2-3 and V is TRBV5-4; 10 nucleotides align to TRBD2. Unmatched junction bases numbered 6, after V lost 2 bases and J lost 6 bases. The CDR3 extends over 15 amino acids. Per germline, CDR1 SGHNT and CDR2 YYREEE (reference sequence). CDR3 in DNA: TGTGCCAGCAGCTTCACTAGCGGGGCACTGGATACGCAGTATTTT. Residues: CASSFTSGALDTQYF.

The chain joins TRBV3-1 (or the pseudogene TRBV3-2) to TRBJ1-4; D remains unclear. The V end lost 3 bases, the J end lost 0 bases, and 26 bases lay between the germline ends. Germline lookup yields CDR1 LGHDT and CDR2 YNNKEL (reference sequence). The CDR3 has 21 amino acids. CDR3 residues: CASSQSAANEVEDPTNEKLFF. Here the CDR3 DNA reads TGTGCCAGCAGCCAGTCGGCGGCCAACGAGGTCGAGGATCCAACTAATGAAAAACTGTTTTTT.

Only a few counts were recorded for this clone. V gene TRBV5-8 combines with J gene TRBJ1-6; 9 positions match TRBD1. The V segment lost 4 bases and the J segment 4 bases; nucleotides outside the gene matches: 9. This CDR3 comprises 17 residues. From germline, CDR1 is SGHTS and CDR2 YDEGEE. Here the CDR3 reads CASSQRSGTGYNSPLHF. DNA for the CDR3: TGTGCCAGCAGCCAACGGTCCGGGACAGGGTATAATTCACCCCTCCACTTT.

CDR3 DNA: TGTGCCAGCAGCTTGGCCCCCGACAAGGGGAATTCACCCCTCCACTTT. Translation gives CASSLAPDKGNSPLHF. The chain has TRBV5-5 and TRBJ1-6; possibly TRBD1 for D (5 bases). Germline V CDR1 and CDR2: SGHKS, YYEKEE (reference sequence). The CDR3 consists of 16 residues. The V end lost 0 bases, the J end lost 7 bases, and 14 bases lay between the germline ends.

CDR3 protein: CASSSKQGMNEQFF. CDR3 bases: TGTGCCAGCAGCTCTAAACAGGGGATGAATGAGCAGTTCTTC. This rearrangement joins TRBV7-9 to TRBJ2-1; 7 nucleotides align to TRBD1. CDR1 is SEHNR, CDR2 FQNEAQ, per germline (reference sequence). The CDR3 consists of 14 residues. The V segment lost 4 bases and the J segment 7 bases; nucleotides outside the gene matches: 7. The variable domain in full, completed from reference TRBV7-9 and TRBJ2-1, reads DTGVSQNPRHKITKRGQNVTFRCDPISEHNRLYWYRQTLGQGPEFLTYFQNEAQLEKSRLLSDRFSAERPKGSFSTLEIQRTEQGDSAMYLCASSSKQGMNEQFFGPGTRLTVL.

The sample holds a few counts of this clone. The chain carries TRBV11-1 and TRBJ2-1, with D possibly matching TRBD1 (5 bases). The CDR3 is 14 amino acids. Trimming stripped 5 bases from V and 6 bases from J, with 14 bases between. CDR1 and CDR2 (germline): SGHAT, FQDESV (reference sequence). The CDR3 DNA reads TGTGCCAGCAGCCTCCCCCTGACAGTCAATGAGCAGTTCTTC. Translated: CASSLPLTVNEQFF.

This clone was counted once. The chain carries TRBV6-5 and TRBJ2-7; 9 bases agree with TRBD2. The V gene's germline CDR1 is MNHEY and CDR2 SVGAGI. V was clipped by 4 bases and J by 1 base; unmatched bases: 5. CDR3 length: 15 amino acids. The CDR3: CASSWSSGASYEQYF. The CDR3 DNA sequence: TGTGCCAGCAGTTGGTCTAGCGGGGCTTCCTACGAGCAGTACTTC.

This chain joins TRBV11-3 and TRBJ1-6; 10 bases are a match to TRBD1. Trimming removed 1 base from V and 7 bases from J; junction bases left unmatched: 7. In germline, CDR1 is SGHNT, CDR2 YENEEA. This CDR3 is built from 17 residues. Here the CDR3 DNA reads TGTGCCAGCAGCTTAGTATGGACAGGGGGTATGAATTCACCCCTCCACTTT. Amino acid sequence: CASSLVWTGGMNSPLHF. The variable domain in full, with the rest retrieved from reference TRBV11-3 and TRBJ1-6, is EAGVVQSPRYKIIEKKQPVAFWCNPISGHNTLYWYLQNLGQGPELLIRYENEEAVDDSQLPKDRFSAERLKGVDSTLKIQPAELGDSAVYLCASSLVWTGGMNSPLHFGNGTRLTVT.

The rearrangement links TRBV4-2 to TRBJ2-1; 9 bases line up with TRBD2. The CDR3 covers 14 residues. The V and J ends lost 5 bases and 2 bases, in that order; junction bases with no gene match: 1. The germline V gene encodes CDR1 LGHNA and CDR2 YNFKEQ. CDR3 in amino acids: CASSGLATYNEQFF. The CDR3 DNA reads TGTGCCAGCAGCGGACTAGCGACCTACAATGAGCAGTTCTTC.

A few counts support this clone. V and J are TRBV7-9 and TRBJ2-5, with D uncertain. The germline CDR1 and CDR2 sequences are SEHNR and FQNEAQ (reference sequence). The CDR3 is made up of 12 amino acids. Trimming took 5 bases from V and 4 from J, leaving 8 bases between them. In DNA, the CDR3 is TGTGCCAGCAGCCCCGGTGTAGAGACCCAGTACTTC. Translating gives CASSPGVETQYF.

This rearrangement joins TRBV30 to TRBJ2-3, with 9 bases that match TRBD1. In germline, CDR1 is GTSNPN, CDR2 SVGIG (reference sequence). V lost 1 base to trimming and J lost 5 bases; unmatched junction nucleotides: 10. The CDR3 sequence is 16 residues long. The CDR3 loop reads CAWSAGTGSGKDTQYF. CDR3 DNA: TGTGCCTGGAGTGCAGGGACAGGGTCTGGAAAAGATACGCAGTATTTT. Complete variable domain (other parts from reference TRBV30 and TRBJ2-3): SQTIHQWPATLVQPVGSPLSLECTVEGTSNPNLYWYRQAAGRGLQLLFYSVGIGQISSEVPQNLSASRPQDRQFILSSKKLLLSDSGFYLCAWSAGTGSGKDTQYFGPGTRLTVL.

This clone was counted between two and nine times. CDR3 protein: CASSLGAGNSNQPQHF. The CDR3 DNA follows: TGTGCCAGCAGCTTAGGGGCAGGGAATAGCAATCAGCCCCAGCATTTT. The chain carries TRBV7-2 and TRBJ1-5; D might be TRBD1 (5 bases). The CDR3 is made up of 16 amino acids. The germline V gene has CDR1 SGHTA and CDR2 FQGNSA. The V end lost 1 base, the J end lost 0 bases, and 10 bases lay between the germline ends. Drawing the rest from reference TRBV7-2 and TRBJ1-5, the complete variable domain is GAGVSQSPSNKVTEKGKDVELRCDPISGHTALYWYRQSLGQGLEFLIYFQGNSAPDKSGLPSDRFSAERTGGSVSTLTIQRTQQEDSAVYLCASSLGAGNSNQPQHFGDGTRLSIL.